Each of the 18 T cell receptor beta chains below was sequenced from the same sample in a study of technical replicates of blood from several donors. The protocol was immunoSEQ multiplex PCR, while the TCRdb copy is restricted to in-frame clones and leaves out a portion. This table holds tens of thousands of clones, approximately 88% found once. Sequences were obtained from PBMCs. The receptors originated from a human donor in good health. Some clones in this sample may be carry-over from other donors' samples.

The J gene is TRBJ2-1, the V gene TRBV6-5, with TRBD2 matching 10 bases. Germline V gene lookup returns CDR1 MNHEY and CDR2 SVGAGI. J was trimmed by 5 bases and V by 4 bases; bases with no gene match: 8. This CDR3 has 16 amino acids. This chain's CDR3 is CASSSRTSGNHNEQFF. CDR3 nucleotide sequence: TGTGCCAGCAGTTCTCGAACTAGCGGGAACCACAATGAGCAGTTCTTC.

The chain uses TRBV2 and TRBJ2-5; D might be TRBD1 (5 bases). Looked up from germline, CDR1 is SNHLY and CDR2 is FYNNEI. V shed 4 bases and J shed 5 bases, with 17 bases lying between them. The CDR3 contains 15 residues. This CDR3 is CASSAASGITETQYF. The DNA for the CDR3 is TGTGCCAGCAGTGCAGCCTCAGGGATTACCGAGACCCAGTACTTC.

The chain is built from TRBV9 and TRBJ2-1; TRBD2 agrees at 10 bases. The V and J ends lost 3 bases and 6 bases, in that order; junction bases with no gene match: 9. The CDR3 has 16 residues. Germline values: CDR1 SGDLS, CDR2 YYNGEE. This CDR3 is CASSDPAGGPGNEQFF. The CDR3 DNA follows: TGTGCCAGCAGCGATCCAGCGGGGGGGCCGGGCAATGAGCAGTTCTTC.

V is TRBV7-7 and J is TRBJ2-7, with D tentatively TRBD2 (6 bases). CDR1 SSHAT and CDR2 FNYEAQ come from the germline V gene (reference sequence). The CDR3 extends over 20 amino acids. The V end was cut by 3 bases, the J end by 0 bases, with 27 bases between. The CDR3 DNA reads TGTGCCAGCAGCTTTTATAACGGTCTGGGGCTAGCGTACAACTCCTACGAGCAGTACTTC. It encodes CASSFYNGLGLAYNSYEQYF.

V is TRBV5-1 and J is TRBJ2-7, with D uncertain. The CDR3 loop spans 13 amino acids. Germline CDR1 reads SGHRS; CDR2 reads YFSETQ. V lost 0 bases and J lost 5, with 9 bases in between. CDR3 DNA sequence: TGCGCCAGCAGCTTGGGGAGTCTGGACGAGCAGTACTTC. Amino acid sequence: CASSLGSLDEQYF.

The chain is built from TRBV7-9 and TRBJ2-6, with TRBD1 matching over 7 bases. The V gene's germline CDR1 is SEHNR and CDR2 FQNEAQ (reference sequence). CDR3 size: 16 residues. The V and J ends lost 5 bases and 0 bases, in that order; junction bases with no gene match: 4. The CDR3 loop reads CASSLWTGSGANVLTF. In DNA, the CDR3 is TGTGCCAGCAGCCTATGGACAGGCTCTGGGGCCAACGTCCTGACTTTC.

The CDR3 DNA is TGTGCCAGCAAACCTAAATGGGGACAGTTGGATGAAAAACTGTTTTTT. Translated, it gives CASKPKWGQLDEKLFF. This chain uses TRBV6-6 with TRBJ1-4; 7 bases line up with TRBD1. CDR3 length equals 16 residues. The V and J ends lost 7 bases and 6 bases, in that order; junction bases with no gene match: 14. The germline V gene encodes CDR1 MNHNY and CDR2 SVGAGI (reference sequence).

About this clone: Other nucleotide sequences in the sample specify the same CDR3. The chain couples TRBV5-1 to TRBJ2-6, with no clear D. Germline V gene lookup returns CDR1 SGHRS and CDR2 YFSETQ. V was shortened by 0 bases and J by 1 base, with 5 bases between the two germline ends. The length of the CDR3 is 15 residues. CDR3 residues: CASSLGGSGANVLTF. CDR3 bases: TGCGCCAGCAGCTTGGGAGGTTCTGGGGCCAACGTCCTGACTTTC.

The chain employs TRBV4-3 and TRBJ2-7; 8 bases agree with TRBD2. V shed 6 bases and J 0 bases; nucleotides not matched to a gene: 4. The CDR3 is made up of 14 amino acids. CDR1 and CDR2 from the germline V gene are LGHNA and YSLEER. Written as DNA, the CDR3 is TGCGCCAGCAGAGCGGGGGTGACCTCCTACGAGCAGTACTTC. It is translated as CASRAGVTSYEQYF.

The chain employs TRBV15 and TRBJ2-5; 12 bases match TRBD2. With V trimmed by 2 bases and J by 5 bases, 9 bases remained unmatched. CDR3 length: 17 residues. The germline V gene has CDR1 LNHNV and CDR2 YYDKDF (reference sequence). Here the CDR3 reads CATSRIQLAGGRETQYF. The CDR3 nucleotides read TGTGCCACCAGCAGAATACAGCTAGCGGGGGGGCGGGAGACCCAGTACTTC.

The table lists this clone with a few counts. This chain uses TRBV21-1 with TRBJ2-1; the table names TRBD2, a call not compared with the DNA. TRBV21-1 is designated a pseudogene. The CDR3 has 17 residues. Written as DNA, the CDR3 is TGTGCCAGCAGCAAAGCGAGGCTAGCGGCATCTCCCAATGAGCAGTTCTTC. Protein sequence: CASSKARLAASPNEQFF.

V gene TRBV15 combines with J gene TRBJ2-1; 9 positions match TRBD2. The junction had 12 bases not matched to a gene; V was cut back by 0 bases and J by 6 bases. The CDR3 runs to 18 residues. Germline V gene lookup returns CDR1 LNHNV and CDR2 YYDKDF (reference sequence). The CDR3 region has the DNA TGTGCCACCAGCAGAGATCTAGCCCCGGGACTAGCCCGCAATGAGCAGTTCTTC. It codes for CATSRDLAPGLARNEQFF.

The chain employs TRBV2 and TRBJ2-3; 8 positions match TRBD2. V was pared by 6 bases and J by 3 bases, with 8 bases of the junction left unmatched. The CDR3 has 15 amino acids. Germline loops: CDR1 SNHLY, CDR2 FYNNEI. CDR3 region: CASRESGSRTDTQYF. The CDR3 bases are TGTGCCAGCAGGGAGAGCGGGAGTAGAACAGATACGCAGTATTTT.

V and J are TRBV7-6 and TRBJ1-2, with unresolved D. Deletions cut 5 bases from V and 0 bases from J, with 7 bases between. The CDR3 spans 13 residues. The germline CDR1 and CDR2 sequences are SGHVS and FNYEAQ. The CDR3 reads CASSAQSNYGYTF. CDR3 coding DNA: TGTGCCAGCAGCGCGCAATCTAACTATGGCTACACCTTC.

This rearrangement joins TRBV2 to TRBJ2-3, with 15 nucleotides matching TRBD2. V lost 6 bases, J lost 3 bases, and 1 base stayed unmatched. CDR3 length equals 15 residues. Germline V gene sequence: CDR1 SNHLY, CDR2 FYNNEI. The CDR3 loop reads CASRGLAGGTDTQYF. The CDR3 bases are TGTGCCAGCAGGGGACTAGCGGGAGGAACAGATACGCAGTATTTT. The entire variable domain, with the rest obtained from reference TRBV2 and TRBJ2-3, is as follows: EPEVTQTPSHQVTQMGQEVILRCVPISNHLYFYWYRQILGQKVEFLVSFYNNEISEKSEIFDDQFSVERPDGSNFTLKIRSTKLEDSAMYFCASRGLAGGTDTQYFGPGTRLTVL.

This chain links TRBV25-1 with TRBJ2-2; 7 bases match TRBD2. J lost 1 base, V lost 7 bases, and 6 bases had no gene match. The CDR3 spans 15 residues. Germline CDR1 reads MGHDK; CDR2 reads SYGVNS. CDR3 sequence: CASTPSSGNTGELFF. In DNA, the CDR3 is TGTGCCAGCACTCCTTCTAGCGGGAACACCGGGGAGCTGTTTTTT.

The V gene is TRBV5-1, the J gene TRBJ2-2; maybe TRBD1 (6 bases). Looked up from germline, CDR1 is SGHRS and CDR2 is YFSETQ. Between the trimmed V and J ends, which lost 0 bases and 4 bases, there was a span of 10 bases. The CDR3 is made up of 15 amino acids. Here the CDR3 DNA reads TGCGCCAGCAGCTTGGTTCTGACAGGCACCGGGGAGCTGTTTTTT. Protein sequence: CASSLVLTGTGELFF.

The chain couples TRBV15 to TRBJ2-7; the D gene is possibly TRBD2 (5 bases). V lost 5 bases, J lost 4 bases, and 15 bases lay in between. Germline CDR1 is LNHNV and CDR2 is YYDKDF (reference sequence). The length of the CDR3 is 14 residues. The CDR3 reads CATSPEGGPYEQYF. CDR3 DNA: TGTGCCACCAGCCCCGAGGGCGGACCTTACGAGCAGTACTTC.